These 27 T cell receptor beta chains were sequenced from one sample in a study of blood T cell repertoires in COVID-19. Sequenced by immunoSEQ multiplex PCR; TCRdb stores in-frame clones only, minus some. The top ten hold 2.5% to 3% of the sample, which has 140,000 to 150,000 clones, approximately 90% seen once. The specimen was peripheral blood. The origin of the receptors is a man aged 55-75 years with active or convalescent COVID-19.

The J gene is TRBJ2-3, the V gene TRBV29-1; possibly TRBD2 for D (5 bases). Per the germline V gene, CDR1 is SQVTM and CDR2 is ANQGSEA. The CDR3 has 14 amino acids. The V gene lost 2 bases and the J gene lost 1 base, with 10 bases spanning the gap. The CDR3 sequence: CSVEQPRGTDTQYF. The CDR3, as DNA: TGCAGCGTTGAACAACCGCGGGGCACAGATACGCAGTATTTT.

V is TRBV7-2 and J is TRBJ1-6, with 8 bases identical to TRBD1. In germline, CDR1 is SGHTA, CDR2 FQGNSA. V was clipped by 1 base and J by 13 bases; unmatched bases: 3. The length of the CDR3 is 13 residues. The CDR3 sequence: CASSLGTGSPLHF. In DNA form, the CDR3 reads TGTGCCAGCAGCTTAGGGACAGGGTCCCCCCTCCACTTT.

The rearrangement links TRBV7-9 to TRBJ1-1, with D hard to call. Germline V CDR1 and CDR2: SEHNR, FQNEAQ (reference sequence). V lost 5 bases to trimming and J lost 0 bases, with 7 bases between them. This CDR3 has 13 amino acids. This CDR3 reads CASSIDMNTEAFF. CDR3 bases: TGTGCCAGCAGCATAGATATGAACACTGAAGCTTTCTTT.

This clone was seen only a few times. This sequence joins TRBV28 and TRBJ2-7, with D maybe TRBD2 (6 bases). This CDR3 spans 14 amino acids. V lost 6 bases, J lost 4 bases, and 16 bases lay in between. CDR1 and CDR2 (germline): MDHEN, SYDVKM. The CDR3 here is CASSRTRGGYEQYF. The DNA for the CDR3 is TGTGCCAGCAGCAGGACCCGAGGAGGGTACGAGCAGTACTTC.

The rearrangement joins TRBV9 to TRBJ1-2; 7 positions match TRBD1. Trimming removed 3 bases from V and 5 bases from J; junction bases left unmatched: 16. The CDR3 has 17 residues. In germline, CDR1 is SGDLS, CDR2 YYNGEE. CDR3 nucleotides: TGTGCCAGCAGCGCGATCGGGAGGGGGCGCCATTATTATGGCTACACCTTC. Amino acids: CASSAIGRGRHYYGYTF.

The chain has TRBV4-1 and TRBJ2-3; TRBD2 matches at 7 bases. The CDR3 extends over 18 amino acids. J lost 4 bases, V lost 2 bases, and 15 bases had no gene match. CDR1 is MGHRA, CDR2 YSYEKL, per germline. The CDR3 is CASSQRSGTSVTADTQYF. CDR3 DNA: TGCGCCAGCAGCCAAAGGAGCGGGACCTCAGTCACGGCAGATACGCAGTATTTT.

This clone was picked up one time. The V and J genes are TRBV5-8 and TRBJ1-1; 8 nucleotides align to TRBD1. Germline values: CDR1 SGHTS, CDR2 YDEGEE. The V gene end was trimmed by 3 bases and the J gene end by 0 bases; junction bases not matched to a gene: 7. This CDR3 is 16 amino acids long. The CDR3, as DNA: TGTGCCAGCAGCTCACGGACAGGGATCTTGAACACTGAAGCTTTCTTT. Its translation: CASSSRTGILNTEAFF.

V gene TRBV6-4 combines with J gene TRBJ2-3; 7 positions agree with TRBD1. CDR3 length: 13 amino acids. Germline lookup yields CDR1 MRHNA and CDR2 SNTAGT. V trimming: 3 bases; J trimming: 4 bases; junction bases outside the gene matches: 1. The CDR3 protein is CASSEQGSDTQYF. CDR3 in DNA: TGTGCCAGCAGTGAACAGGGGTCAGATACGCAGTATTTT.

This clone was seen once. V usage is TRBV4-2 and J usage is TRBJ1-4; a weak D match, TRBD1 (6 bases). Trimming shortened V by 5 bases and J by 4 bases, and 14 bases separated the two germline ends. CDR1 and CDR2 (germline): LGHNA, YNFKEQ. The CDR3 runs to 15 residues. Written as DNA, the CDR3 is TGTGCCAGCAGCTCAGAGACAGGTGGTAATGAAAAACTGTTTTTT. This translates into CASSSETGGNEKLFF.

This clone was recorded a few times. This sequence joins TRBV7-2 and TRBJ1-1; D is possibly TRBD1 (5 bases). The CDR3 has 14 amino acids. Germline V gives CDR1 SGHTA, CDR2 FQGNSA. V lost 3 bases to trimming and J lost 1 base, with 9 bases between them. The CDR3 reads CASSFYGGNTEAFF. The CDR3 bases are TGTGCCAGCAGCTTTTACGGGGGGAACACTGAAGCTTTCTTT.

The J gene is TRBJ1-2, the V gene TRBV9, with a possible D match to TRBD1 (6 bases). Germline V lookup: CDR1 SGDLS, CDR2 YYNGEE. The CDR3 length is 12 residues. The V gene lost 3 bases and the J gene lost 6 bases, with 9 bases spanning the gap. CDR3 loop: CASSGTGNGYTF. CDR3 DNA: TGTGCCAGCAGCGGAACAGGGAATGGCTACACCTTC. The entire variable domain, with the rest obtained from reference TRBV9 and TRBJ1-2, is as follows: DSGVTQTPKHLITATGQRVTLRCSPRSGDLSVYWYQQSLDQGLQFLIQYYNGEERAKGNILERFSAQQFPDLHSELNLSSLELGDSALYFCASSGTGNGYTFGSGTRLTVV.

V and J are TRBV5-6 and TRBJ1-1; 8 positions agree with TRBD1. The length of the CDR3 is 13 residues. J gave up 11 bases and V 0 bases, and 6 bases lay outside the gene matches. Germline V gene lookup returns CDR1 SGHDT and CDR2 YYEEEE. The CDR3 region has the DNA TGTGCCAGCAGCTTGGGGGCAGGGGGCAATGCTTTCTTT. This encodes CASSLGAGGNAFF.

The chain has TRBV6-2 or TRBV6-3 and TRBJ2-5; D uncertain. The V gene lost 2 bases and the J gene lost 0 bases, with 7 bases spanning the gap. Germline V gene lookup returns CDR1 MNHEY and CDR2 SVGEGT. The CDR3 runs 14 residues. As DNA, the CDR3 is TGTGCCAGCAGTTACCGATACTACCAAGAGACCCAGTACTTC. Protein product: CASSYRYYQETQYF.

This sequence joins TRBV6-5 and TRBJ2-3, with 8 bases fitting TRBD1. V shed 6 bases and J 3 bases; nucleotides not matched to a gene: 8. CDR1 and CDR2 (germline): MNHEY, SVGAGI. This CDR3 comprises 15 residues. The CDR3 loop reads CASSATGGRTDTQYF. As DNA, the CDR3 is TGTGCCAGCAGCGCTACAGGGGGGCGGACAGATACGCAGTATTTT.

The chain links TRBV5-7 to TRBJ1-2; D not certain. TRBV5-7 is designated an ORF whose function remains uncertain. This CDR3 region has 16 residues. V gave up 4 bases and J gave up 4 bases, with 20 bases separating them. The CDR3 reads CASSDYCSSNGYGYTF. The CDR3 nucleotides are TGTGCCAGCAGCGACTATTGCAGCTCGAACGGCTATGGCTACACCTTC.

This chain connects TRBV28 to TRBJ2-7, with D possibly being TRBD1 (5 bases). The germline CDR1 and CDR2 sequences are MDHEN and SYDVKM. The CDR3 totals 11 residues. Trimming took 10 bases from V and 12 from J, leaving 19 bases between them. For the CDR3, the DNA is TGTGCCACCACAGATCAGGGAACGCGGTACTTC. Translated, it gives CATTDQGTRYF.

The CDR3 sequence is CASSKPTGETQYF. CDR3 DNA sequence: TGTGCCAGCAGCAAACCTACAGGGGAAACGCAGTATTTT. This chain links TRBV7-9 with TRBJ2-3; 7 bases align to TRBD1. V shed 5 bases, J shed 9 bases, and the junction held 8 bases outside the gene matches. The CDR3 extends over 13 amino acids. Germline V gene sequence: CDR1 SEHNR, CDR2 FQNEAQ (reference sequence). Full variable domain (missing parts from reference TRBV7-9 and TRBJ2-3): DTGVSQNPRHKITKRGQNVTFRCDPISEHNRLYWYRQTLGQGPEFLTYFQNEAQLEKSRLLSDRFSAERPKGSFSTLEIQRTEQGDSAMYLCASSKPTGETQYFGPGTRLTVL.

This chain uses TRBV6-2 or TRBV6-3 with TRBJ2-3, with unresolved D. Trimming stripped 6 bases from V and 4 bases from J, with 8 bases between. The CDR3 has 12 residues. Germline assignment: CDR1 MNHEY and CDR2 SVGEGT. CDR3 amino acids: CASSPRPDTQYF. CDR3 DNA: TGTGCCAGCAGCCCGCGCCCAGATACGCAGTATTTT.

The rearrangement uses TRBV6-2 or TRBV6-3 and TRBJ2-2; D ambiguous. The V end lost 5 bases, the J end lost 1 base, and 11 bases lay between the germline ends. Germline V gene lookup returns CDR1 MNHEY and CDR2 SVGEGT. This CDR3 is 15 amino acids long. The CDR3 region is CASSPPPLNTGELFF. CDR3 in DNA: TGTGCCAGCAGTCCCCCTCCACTGAACACCGGGGAGCTGTTTTTT.

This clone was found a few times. CDR3 in DNA: TGTGCCAGCAGCCCGACTAGCGGGGGCAATACGCAGTATTTT. Translating it yields CASSPTSGGNTQYF. V usage is TRBV7-3 and J usage is TRBJ2-3; TRBD2 aligns across 12 bases. Trimming took 5 bases from V and 7 from J; bases not matched to a gene: 4. This CDR3 is 14 amino acids long. In germline, CDR1 is SGHTA, CDR2 FQGTGA. The entire variable domain, with the rest obtained from reference TRBV7-3 and TRBJ2-3, is as follows: GAGVSQTPSNKVTEKGKYVELRCDPISGHTALYWYRQSLGQGPEFLIYFQGTGAADDSGLPNDRFFAVRPEGSVSTLKIQRTERGDSAVYLCASSPTSGGNTQYFGPGTRLTVL.

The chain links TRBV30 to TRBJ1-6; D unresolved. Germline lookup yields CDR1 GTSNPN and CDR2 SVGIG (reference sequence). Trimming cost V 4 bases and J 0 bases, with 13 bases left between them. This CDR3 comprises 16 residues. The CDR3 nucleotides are TGTGCCTGGAAATTGGGAGAGCCCTCCTATAATTCACCCCTCCACTTT. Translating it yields CAWKLGEPSYNSPLHF.

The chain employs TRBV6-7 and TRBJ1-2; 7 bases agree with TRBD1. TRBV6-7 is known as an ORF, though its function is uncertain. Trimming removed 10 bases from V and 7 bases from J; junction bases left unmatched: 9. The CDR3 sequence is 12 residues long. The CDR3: CATVDREPGYTF. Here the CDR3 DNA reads TGTGCCACCGTCGACAGGGAACCTGGCTACACCTTC.

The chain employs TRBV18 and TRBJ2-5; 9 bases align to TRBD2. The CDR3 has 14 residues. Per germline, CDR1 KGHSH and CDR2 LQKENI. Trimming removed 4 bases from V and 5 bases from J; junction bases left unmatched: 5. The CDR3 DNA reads TGTGCCAGCTCACTTGGGACTAGCAGGGAGACCCAGTACTTC. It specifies CASSLGTSRETQYF.

The CDR3 is CASSPSAGLAYEQYF. CDR3 coding DNA: TGTGCCAGCAGCCCTTCAGCGGGATTGGCGTACGAGCAGTACTTC. The gene calls are TRBV7-3 and TRBJ2-7; 7 bases line up with TRBD2. V lost 5 bases to trimming and J lost 4 bases; unmatched junction nucleotides: 11. The CDR3 is 15 residues long. Germline V CDR1 and CDR2: SGHTA, FQGTGA.

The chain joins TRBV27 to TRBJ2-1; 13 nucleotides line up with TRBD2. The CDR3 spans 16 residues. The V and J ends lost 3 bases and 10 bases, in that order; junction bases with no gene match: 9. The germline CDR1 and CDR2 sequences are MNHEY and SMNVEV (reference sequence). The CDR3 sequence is CASSFPTSGRAPEQFF. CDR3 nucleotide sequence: TGTGCCAGCAGTTTTCCTACTAGCGGGAGGGCCCCCGAGCAGTTCTTC.

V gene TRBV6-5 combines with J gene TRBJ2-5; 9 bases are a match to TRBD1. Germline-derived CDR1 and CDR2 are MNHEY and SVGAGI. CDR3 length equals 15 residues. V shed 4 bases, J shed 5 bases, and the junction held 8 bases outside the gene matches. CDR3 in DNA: TGTGCCAGCAGTTCACAGGGGGCGCGATTGGAGACCCAGTACTTC. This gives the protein CASSSQGARLETQYF.

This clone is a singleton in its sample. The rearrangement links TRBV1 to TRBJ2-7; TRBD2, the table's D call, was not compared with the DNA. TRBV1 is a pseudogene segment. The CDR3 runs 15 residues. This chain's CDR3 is CTSSHTSASSYEQYF. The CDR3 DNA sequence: TGCACCAGCAGCCACACTAGCGCGAGCTCCTACGAGCAGTACTTC.